This TCR beta chain was sequenced for a study of OX40 agonist ivuxolimab in advanced cancers. Assay used: immunoSEQ multiplex PCR; TCRdb lists only in-frame clones, some missing. The data contain under 95,000 clones, 86% of them singletons. This CDR3 spans 15 amino acids. The germline V gene has CDR1 SNHLY and CDR2 FYNNEI. The germline V and J ends were trimmed by 7 bases and 0 bases, with 15 bases remaining between them. J is TRBJ1-2 and V is TRBV2, with D perhaps matching TRBD1 (5 bases). Specimen: CD4+ or CD8+ T cells sorted from blood, collected in a trial of the OX40 agonist ivuxolimab. The receptor was isolated from an adult with an advanced solid tumor such as melanoma, head and neck, liver or kidney cancer. CDR3 amino acids: CASTREFSPNYGYTF. The CDR3 nucleotides read TGTGCCAGCACCAGGGAGTTCTCGCCTAACTATGGCTACACCTTC.